The next 25 T cell receptor beta chains were all read from a single sample in a study. Using its own MiXCR run on the RT-PCR reads, TCRdb lists one record per CDR3 protein. The table includes about 680,000 distinct CDR3 sequences, 13% to 15% detected once. Sample: memory CD4+ T cells from blood. The receptors derive from a female donor in good health, serving as a healthy control.

The table lists this clonotype with many counts. This chain connects TRBV10-2 to TRBJ2-5, with 13 positions matching TRBD2. The junction had 0 bases not matched to a gene; V was cut back by 4 bases and J by 4 bases. The CDR3 has 14 amino acids. Germline-derived CDR1 and CDR2 are WSHSY and SAAADI. The CDR3 protein is CASSGTSGRETQYF. CDR3 sequence (DNA): TGCGCCAGCAGTGGGACTAGCGGGAGAGAGACCCAGTACTTC.

This clonotype was counted at least ten times. V is TRBV20-1 and J is TRBJ2-1, with 8 bases identical to TRBD2. The CDR3 extends over 13 amino acids. The V and J ends lost 2 bases and 15 bases, in that order; junction bases with no gene match: 12. CDR1 and CDR2 (germline): DFQATT, SNEGSKA (reference sequence). CDR3 sequence (DNA): TGCAGTGCTAGATCACCACACTCGGGGGGGCGGTTCTTC. Its translation is CSARSPHSGGRFF.

The V call is TRBV28, the J call TRBJ2-7, with a possible D match to TRBD1 (5 bases). The CDR3 totals 15 residues. Trimming pared 1 base from V and 6 bases from J, leaving 16 bases between. Looked up from germline, CDR1 is MDHEN and CDR2 is SYDVKM. CDR3 region: CASSLLGQGFSEQYF. The CDR3, as DNA: TGTGCCAGCAGTTTATTGGGGCAGGGCTTCTCCGAGCAGTACTTC.

The chain is built from TRBV9 and TRBJ2-1, with 7 bases matching TRBD2. V shed 0 bases and J 0 bases; nucleotides not matched to a gene: 3. CDR3 length equals 16 residues. Germline V gene data show CDR1 as SGDLS and CDR2 as YYNGEE. In DNA, the CDR3 is TGTGCCAGCAGCGTAGGGCGGGGGAGCTCCTACAATGAGCAGTTCTTC. Its translation: CASSVGRGSSYNEQFF.

This chain connects TRBV5-1 to TRBJ2-7, with 11 bases that match TRBD2. The germline gives CDR1 SGHRS, CDR2 YFSETQ. This CDR3 has 15 residues. J lost 6 bases, V lost 0 bases, and 5 bases had no gene match. CDR3 nucleotides: TGCGCCAGCAGCTTGGCGACTAGCGGGACTTCCGAGCAGTACTTC. Translation gives CASSLATSGTSEQYF.

This clonotype was seen at least ten times. J is TRBJ2-2 and V is TRBV18; 10 nucleotides match TRBD1. CDR3 length: 19 amino acids. CDR1 and CDR2 (germline): KGHSH, LQKENI. The V gene end was trimmed by 3 bases and the J gene end by 3 bases; junction bases not matched to a gene: 13. The CDR3, as DNA: TGTGCCAGCTCACCCCAGGAGATGGGGACAGGGGCCCACACCGGGGAGCTGTTTTTT. It codes for CASSPQEMGTGAHTGELFF.

This clonotype appeared many times. J is TRBJ2-7 and V is TRBV20-1; TRBD2 agrees at 12 bases. CDR1 DFQATT and CDR2 SNEGSKA come from the germline V gene (reference sequence). This CDR3 has 14 amino acids. V lost 5 bases to trimming and J lost 4 bases; unmatched junction nucleotides: 6. CDR3 amino acids: CSASGLAGRYEQYF. The CDR3 DNA follows: TGCAGTGCTTCCGGACTAGCGGGAAGGTACGAGCAGTACTTC.

This clonotype came up a few times. The V and J genes are TRBV4-3 and TRBJ2-7, with D uncertain. Trimming removed 0 bases at V and 6 bases at J, with 12 bases between. CDR1 is LGHNA, CDR2 YSLEER, per germline. CDR3 length equals 14 residues. In DNA, the CDR3 is TGCGCCAGCAGCCAAGACCTCACGCAATCCGAGCAGTACTTC. Residues: CASSQDLTQSEQYF.

The CDR3 DNA follows: TGTGCCAGCGGAACAGGGGGATGGGAGACCCAGTACTTC. Its translation: CASGTGGWETQYF. The chain couples TRBV3-1 to TRBJ2-5; 8 bases are shared with TRBD1. This CDR3 has 13 residues. Germline V gene lookup returns CDR1 LGHDT and CDR2 YNNKEL (reference sequence). V lost 8 bases, J lost 5 bases, and 7 bases stayed unmatched.

The rearrangement joins TRBV11-2 to TRBJ2-1; tentatively, D is TRBD2 (6 bases). This CDR3 region has 16 residues. Trimming pared 5 bases from V and 2 bases from J, leaving 16 bases between. Per germline, CDR1 SGHAT and CDR2 FQNNGV. CDR3 sequence reads: CASSGGGGNAYNEQFF. Here the CDR3 DNA reads TGTGCCAGCAGCGGGGGTGGGGGGAATGCCTACAATGAGCAGTTCTTC.

As concerns this clonotype: The CDR3 end shows no conserved phenylalanine or tryptophan, and so a read error is likely. Because the CDR3's place on the DNA is in doubt, the DNA is left out and the CDR3 is given as listed by TCRdb. This rearrangement joins TRBV7-9 to TRBJ2-1; the table's D gene call, TRBD2, was not cross checked with the DNA. The CDR3 spans 13 residues, counting both ends. Looked up from germline, CDR1 is SEHNR and CDR2 is FQNEAQ (reference sequence). This CDR3 reads CASSLEGGLAGDV.

This clonotype has more than one count but fewer than ten. The V gene is TRBV11-2, the J gene TRBJ2-7, with TRBD2 matching 7 bases. The CDR3 extends over 13 amino acids. CDR1 is SGHAT, CDR2 FQNNGV, per germline. The ends lost 5 bases at V and 8 bases at J; junction bases unmatched: 9. The CDR3 reads CASSPGLGGQQYF. Written as DNA, the CDR3 is TGTGCCAGCAGCCCCGGACTGGGAGGGCAGCAGTACTTC.

This clonotype was seen a handful of times. The chain couples TRBV29-1 to TRBJ1-1; 9 bases align to TRBD1. The CDR3 consists of 13 residues. The junction had 6 bases not matched to a gene; V was cut back by 5 bases and J by 5 bases. Germline V CDR1 and CDR2: SQVTM, ANQGSEA. The CDR3 DNA sequence: TGCAGCGTTAGAGGACAGGGGCCGACTGAAGCTTTCTTT. Its translation is CSVRGQGPTEAFF.

This clonotype was seen repeatedly, ten times or more. The chain employs TRBV5-1 and TRBJ2-5; D perhaps matches TRBD1 (6 bases). Germline loops: CDR1 SGHRS, CDR2 YFSETQ. This CDR3 spans 13 amino acids. V was pared by 4 bases and J by 5 bases, with 12 bases between. CDR3 amino acids: CASSENREETQYF. In DNA, the CDR3 is TGCGCCAGCAGCGAAAACAGGGAGGAGACCCAGTACTTC.

This clonotype occurred a few times. The V call is TRBV28, the J call TRBJ2-1; no reliable D call. The CDR3 contains 12 residues. CDR1 is MDHEN and CDR2 is SYDVKM in the germline V gene. Trimming pared 4 bases from V and 6 bases from J, leaving 7 bases between. The CDR3 loop reads CASSSDPNEQFF. CDR3 in DNA: TGTGCCAGCAGTTCCGACCCCAATGAGCAGTTCTTC.

This clonotype was detected many times. This chain joins TRBV7-9 and TRBJ1-2; 9 bases are a match to TRBD1. The CDR3 has 17 residues. The V gene's germline CDR1 is SEHNR and CDR2 FQNEAQ (reference sequence). V trimming: 5 bases; J trimming: 4 bases; junction bases outside the gene matches: 14. Here the CDR3 DNA reads TGTGCCAGCAGCATACTCGACCGGAACAGGGGGCTCTATGGCTACACCTTC. This translates into CASSILDRNRGLYGYTF.

This clonotype turned up a few times. The rearrangement links TRBV10-3 to TRBJ2-4; D possibly uses TRBD1 or TRBD2 (5 bases each). Trimming pared 0 bases from V and 8 bases from J, leaving 11 bases between. The CDR3 has 14 amino acids. CDR1 ENHRY and CDR2 SYGVKD come from the germline V gene. CDR3 residues: CAISESKGRDIQYF. DNA of the CDR3: TGTGCCATCAGTGAGTCAAAGGGGCGGGACATTCAGTACTTC.

The chain has TRBV6-2 or TRBV6-3 and TRBJ2-7; tentative D call: TRBD1 (7 bases). The CDR3 contains 13 residues. Trimming removed 6 bases at V and 5 bases at J, with 14 bases between. Germline CDR1 MNHEY, CDR2 SVGEGT. The CDR3 coding sequence is TGTGCCAGCAGAGGGCAGGGGGGCGACGAGCAGTACTTC. Its translation is CASRGQGGDEQYF.

This clonotype was observed a handful of times. V usage is TRBV4-3 and J usage is TRBJ1-3; D is uncertain. The CDR3 has 18 residues. V was cut by 1 base and J by 0 bases, with 16 bases left in between. In germline, CDR1 is LGHNA, CDR2 YSLEER. In DNA, the CDR3 is TGCGCCAGCAGCCAAGCCCCCCACCCCACGAGCTCTGGAAACACCATATATTTT. Encoded protein: CASSQAPHPTSSGNTIYF.

The chain joins TRBV12-3 or TRBV12-4 to TRBJ2-3; 7 nucleotides line up with TRBD2. The ends lost 3 bases at V and 4 bases at J; junction bases unmatched: 4. This CDR3 has 14 amino acids. CDR3 bases: TGTGCCAGCAGTTTGCGGGAGAGGCCAGATACGCAGTATTTT. Its protein product is CASSLRERPDTQYF.

This sequence joins TRBV29-1 and TRBJ2-1; TRBD1 aligns across 12 bases. This CDR3 is 16 amino acids long. Germline trimming cut 7 bases from V and 0 bases from J; bases unmatched to any gene: 7. Per the germline V gene, CDR1 is SQVTM and CDR2 is ANQGSEA. CDR3 protein: CSASGTGGDSYNEQFF. As DNA, the CDR3 is TGCAGCGCATCTGGGACAGGGGGCGACTCCTACAATGAGCAGTTCTTC.

This clonotype has just a few counts. J is TRBJ1-1 and V is TRBV7-3; TRBD1 might be the D (5 bases). The germline V gene has CDR1 SGHTA and CDR2 FQGTGA. CDR3 length: 14 residues. Trimming shortened V by 2 bases and J by 2 bases, and 9 bases separated the two germline ends. The DNA of the CDR3 is TGTGCCAGCAGCTTAGGGGGGGATAACACTGAAGCTTTCTTT. It codes for CASSLGGDNTEAFF.

Ten or more counts support this clonotype. The chain links TRBV10-3 to TRBJ1-5, with TRBD1 as a possible D gene (6 bases). V lost 6 bases and J lost 7, with 16 bases in between. CDR1 ENHRY and CDR2 SYGVKD come from the germline V gene. This CDR3 is 14 amino acids long. The CDR3 reads CAISPTGGGQPQHF. The DNA for the CDR3 is TGTGCCATCAGCCCGACAGGTGGGGGCCAGCCCCAGCATTTT.

The chain links TRBV19 to TRBJ1-1; weak D call: TRBD1 (5 bases). Trimming removed 7 bases from V and 7 bases from J, with 19 bases in between. CDR3 length: 14 residues. Germline CDR1 and CDR2: LNHDA and SQIVND (reference sequence). The CDR3 reads CASTRMGDVREAFF. The CDR3 region has the DNA TGTGCCAGTACACGCATGGGGGACGTGCGTGAAGCTTTCTTT.

The CDR3, as DNA: TGTGCCAGCAGTTCCCGGACAGGGCATGGCTACACCTTC. Encoded protein: CASSSRTGHGYTF. The chain combines TRBV6-6 with TRBJ1-2; 8 bases are a match to TRBD1. J gave up 6 bases and V 4 bases, and 4 bases lay outside the gene matches. In germline, CDR1 is MNHNY, CDR2 SVGAGI (reference sequence). The CDR3 has 13 residues.